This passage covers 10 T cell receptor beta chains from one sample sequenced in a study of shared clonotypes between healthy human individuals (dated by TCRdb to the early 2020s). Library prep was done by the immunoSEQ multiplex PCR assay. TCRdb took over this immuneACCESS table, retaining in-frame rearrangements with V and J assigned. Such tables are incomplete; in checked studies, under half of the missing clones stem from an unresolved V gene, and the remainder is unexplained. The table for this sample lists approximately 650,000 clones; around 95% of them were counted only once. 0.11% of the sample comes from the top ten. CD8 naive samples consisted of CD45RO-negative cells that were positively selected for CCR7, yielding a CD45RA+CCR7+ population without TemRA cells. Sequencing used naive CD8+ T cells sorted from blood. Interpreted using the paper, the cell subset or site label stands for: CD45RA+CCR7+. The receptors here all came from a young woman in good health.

The CDR3: CASSFGTSDVEQYF. Written as DNA, the CDR3 is TGTGCCAGCAGCTTCGGGACATCGGACGTCGAGCAGTACTTC. The chain is built from TRBV28 and TRBJ2-5; tentatively, D is TRBD1 (6 bases). The J call may be incorrect, as the DNA end agrees better with TRBJ2-7. The CDR3 extends over 14 amino acids. Looked up from germline, CDR1 is MDHEN and CDR2 is SYDVKM.

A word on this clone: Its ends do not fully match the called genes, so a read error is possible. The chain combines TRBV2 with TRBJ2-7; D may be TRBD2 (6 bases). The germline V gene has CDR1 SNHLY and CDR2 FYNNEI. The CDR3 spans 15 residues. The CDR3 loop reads CASSEAGGGLDEQYF. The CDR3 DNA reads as TGTGCCAGCAGCGAAGCGGGTGGGGGTTTGGACGAGCAGTACTTC.

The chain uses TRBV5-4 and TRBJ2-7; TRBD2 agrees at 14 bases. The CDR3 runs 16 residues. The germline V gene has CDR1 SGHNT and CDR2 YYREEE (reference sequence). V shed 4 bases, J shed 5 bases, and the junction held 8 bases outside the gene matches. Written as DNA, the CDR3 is TGTGCCAGCAGCACCGAGACTAGCGGGAGGGCCGACGAGCAGTACTTC. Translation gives CASSTETSGRADEQYF.

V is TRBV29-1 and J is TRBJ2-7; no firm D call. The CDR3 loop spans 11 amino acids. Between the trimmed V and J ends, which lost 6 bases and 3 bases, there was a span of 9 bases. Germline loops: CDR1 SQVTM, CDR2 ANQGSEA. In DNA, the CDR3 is TGCAGCGTCTCTTTTTTCTACGAGCAGTACTTC. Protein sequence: CSVSFFYEQYF.

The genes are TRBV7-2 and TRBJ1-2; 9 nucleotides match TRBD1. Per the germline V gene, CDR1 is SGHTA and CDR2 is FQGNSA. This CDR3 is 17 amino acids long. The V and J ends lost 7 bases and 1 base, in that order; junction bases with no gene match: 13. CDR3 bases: TGTGCCAGCACCCAACCGGGACAGGGCCTTTTTAACTATGGCTACACCTTC. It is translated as CASTQPGQGLFNYGYTF.

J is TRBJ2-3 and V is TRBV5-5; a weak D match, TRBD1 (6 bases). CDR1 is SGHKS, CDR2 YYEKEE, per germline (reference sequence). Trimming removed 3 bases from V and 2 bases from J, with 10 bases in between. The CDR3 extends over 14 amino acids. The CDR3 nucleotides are TGTGCCAGCAGCTGGGGGCAGACCACAGATACGCAGTATTTT. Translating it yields CASSWGQTTDTQYF.

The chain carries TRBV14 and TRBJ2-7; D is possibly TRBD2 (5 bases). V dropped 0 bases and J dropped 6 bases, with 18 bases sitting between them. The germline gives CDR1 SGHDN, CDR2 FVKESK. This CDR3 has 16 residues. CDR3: CASSQDFRHGSPEQYF. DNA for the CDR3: TGTGCCAGCAGCCAAGATTTTAGGCATGGGAGCCCCGAGCAGTACTTC.

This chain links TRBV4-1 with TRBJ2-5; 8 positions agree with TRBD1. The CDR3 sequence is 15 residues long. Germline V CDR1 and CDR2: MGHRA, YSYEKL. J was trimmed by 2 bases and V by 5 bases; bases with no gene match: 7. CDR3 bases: TGCGCCAGCAGCTTAAGAGACAGGGGTCAAGAGACCCAGTACTTC. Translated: CASSLRDRGQETQYF.

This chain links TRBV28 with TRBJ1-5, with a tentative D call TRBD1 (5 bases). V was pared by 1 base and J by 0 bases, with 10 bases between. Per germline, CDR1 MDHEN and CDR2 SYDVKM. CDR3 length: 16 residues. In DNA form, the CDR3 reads TGTGCCAGCAGTTTATCCCCAGGGAATAGCAATCAGCCCCAGCATTTT. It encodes CASSLSPGNSNQPQHF. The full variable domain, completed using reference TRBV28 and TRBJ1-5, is DVKVTQSSRYLVKRTGEKVFLECVQDMDHENMFWYRQDPGLGLRLIYFSYDVKMKEKGDIPEGYSVSREKKERFSLILESASTNQTSMYLCASSLSPGNSNQPQHFGDGTRLSIL.

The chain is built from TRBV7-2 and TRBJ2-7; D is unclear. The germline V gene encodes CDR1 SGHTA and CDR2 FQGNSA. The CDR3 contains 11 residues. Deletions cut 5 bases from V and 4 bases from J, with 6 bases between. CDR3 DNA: TGTGCCAGCAGCAAAATTTACGAGCAGTACTTC. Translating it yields CASSKIYEQYF. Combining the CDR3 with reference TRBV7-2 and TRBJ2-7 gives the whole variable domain GAGVSQSPSNKVTEKGKDVELRCDPISGHTALYWYRQSLGQGLEFLIYFQGNSAPDKSGLPSDRFSAERTGGSVSTLTIQRTQQEDSAVYLCASSKIYEQYFGPGTRLTVT.